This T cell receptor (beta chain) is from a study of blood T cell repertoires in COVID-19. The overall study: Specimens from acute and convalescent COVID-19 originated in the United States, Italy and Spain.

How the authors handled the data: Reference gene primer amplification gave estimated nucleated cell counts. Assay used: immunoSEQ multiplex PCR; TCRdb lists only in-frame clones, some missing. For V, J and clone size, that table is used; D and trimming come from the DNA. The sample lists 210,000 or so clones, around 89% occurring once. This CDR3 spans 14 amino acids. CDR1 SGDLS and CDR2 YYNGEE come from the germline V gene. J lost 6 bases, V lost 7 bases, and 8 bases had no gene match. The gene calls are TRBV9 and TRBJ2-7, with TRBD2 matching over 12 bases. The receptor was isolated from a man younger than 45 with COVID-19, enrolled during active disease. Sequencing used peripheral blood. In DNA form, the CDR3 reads TGTGCCAGCGGTAAGGCTAGCGGGAGGGGCGAGCAGTACTTC. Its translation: CASGKASGRGEQYF. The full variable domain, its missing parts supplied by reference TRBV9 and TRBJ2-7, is DSGVTQTPKHLITATGQRVTLRCSPRSGDLSVYWYQQSLDQGLQFLIQYYNGEERAKGNILERFSAQQFPDLHSELNLSSLELGDSALYFCASGKASGRGEQYFGPGTRLTVT.